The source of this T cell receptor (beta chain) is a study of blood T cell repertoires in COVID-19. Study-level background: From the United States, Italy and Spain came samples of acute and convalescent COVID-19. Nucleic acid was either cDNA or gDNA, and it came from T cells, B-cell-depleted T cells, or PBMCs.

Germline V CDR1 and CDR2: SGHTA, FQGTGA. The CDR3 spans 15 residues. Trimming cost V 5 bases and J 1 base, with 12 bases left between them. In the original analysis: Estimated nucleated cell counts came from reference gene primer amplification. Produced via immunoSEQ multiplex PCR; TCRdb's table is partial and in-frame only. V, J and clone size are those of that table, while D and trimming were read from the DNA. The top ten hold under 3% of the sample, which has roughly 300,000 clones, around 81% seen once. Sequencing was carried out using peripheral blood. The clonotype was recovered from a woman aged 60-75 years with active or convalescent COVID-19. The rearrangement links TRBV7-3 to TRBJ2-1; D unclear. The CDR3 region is CASSPDGGSYNEQFF. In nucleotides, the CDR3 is TGTGCCAGCAGCCCAGACGGCGGATCCTACAATGAGCAGTTCTTC.